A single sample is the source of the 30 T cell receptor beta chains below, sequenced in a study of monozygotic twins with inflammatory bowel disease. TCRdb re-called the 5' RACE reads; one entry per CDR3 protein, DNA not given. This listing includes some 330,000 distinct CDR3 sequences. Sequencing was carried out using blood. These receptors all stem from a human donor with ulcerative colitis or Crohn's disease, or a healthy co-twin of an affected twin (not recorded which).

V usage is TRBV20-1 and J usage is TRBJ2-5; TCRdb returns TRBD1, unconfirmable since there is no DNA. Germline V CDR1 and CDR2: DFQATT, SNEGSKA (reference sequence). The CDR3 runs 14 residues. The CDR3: CSADRDRGTETQYF.

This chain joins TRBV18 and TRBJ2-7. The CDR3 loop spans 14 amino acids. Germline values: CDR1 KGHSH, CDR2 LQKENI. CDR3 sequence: CASSREGSPDEQYF. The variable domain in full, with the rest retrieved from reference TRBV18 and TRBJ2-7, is NAGVMQNPRHLVRRRGQEARLRCSPMKGHSHVYWYRQLPEEGLKFMVYLQKENIIDESGMPKERFSAEFPKEGPSILRIQQVVRGDSAAYFCASSREGSPDEQYFGPGTRLTVT.

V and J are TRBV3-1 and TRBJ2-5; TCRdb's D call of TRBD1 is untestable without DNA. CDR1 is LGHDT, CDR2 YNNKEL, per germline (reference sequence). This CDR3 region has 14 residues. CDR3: CASSPAGGGETQYF.

CDR3 sequence reads: CASSLDRPGSYEQYF. J is TRBJ2-7 and V is TRBV11-2; the D call from TCRdb, TRBD1, cannot be confirmed without DNA. Per the germline V gene, CDR1 is SGHAT and CDR2 is FQNNGV. The CDR3 loop spans 15 amino acids.

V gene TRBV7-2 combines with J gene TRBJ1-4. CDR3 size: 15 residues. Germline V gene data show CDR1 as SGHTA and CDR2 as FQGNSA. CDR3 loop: CASSLVYGLSEKLFF.

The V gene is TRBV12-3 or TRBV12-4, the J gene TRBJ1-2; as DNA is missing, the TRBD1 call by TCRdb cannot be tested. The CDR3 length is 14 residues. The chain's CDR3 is CASSYSRQGGGYTF.

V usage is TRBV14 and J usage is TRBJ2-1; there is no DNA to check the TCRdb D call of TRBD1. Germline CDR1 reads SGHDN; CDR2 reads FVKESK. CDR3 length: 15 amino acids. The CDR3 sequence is CASSQPGTNNNEQFF.

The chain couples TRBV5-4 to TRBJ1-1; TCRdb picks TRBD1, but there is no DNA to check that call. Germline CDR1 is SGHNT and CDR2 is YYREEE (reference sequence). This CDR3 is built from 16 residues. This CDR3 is CASSLAPDRVRTEAFF.

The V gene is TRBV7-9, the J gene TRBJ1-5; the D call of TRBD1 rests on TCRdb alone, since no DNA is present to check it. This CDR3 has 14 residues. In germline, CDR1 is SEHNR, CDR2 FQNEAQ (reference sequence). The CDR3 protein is CASSNTGYNQLQHF.

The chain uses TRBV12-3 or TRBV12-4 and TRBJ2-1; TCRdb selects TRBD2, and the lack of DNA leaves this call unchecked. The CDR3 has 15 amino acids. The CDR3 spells CASNPTGGVGHEQFF.

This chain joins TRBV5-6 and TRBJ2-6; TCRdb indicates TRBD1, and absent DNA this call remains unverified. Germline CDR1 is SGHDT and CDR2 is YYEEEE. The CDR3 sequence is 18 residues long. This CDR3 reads CASSLFTGAQSGANVLTF.

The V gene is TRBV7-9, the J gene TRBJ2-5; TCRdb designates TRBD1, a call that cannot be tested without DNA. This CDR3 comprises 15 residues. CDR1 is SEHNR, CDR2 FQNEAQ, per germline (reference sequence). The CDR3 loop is CASSRNPGGQETQYF. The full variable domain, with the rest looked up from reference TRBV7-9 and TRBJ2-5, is DTGVSQNPRHKITKRGQNVTFRCDPISEHNRLYWYRQTLGQGPEFLTYFQNEAQLEKSRLLSDRFSAERPKGSFSTLEIQRTEQGDSAMYLCASSRNPGGQETQYFGPGTRLLVL.

CDR3 in amino acids: CASSQGITRGAFF. The chain combines TRBV14 with TRBJ1-1. The CDR3 totals 13 residues. CDR1 is SGHDN and CDR2 is FVKESK in the germline V gene.

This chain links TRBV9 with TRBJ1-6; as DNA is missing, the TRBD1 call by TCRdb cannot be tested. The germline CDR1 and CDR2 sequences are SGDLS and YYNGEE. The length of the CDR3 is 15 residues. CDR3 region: CASSDSPTGGSPLHF.

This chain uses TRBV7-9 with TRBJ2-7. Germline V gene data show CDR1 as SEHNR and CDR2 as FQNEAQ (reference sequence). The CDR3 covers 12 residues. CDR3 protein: CASSPQQYEQYF.

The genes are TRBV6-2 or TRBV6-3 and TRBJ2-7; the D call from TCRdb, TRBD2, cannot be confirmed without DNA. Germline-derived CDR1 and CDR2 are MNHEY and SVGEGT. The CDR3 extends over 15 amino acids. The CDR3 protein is CASSYLAGGDYEQYF.

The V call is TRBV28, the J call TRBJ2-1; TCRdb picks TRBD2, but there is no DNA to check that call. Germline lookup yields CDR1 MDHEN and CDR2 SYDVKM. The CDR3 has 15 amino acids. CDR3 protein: CASSLTSGGRNEQFF.

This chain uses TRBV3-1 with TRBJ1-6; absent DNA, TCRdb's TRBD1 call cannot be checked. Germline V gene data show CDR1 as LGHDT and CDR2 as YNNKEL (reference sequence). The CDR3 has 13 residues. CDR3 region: CASSQGQTTPLHF.

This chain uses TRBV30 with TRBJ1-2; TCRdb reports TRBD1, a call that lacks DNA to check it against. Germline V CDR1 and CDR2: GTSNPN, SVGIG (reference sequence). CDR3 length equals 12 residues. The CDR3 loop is CAWSGQDYGYTF. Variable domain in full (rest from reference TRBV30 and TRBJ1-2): SQTIHQWPATLVQPVGSPLSLECTVEGTSNPNLYWYRQAAGRGLQLLFYSVGIGQISSEVPQNLSASRPQDRQFILSSKKLLLSDSGFYLCAWSGQDYGYTFGSGTRLTVV.

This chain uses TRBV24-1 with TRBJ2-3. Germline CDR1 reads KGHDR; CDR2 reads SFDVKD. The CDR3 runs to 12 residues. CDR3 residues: CATSFQENTQYF.

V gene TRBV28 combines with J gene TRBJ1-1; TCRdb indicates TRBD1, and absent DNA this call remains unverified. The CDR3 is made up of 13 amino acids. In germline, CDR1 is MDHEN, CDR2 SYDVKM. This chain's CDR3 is CASSLDRVTEAFF.

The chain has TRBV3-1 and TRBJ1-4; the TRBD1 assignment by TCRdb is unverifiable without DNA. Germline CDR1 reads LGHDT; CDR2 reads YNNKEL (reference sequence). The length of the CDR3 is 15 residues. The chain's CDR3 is CASSQESRGREKLFF. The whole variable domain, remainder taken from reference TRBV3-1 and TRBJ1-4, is DTAVSQTPKYLVTQMGNDKSIKCEQNLGHDTMYWYKQDSKKFLKIMFSYNNKELIINETVPNRFSPKSPDKAHLNLHINSLELGDSAVYFCASSQESRGREKLFFGSGTQLSVL.

Here the CDR3 reads CASSQGGSGIGYGYTF. This rearrangement joins TRBV4-3 to TRBJ1-2. Germline-derived CDR1 and CDR2 are LGHNA and YSLEER. The CDR3 has 16 residues.

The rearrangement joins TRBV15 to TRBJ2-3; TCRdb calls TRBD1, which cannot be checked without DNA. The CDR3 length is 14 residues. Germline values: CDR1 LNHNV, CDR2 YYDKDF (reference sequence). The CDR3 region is CATNFDRVGDTQYF.

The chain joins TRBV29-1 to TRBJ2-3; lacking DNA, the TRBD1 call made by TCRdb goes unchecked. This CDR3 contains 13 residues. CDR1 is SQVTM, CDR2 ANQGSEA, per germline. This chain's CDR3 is CSVKKGASDTQYF.

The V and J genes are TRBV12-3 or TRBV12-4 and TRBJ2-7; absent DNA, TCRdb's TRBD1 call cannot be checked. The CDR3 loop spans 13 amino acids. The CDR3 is CASTPGPQGEQYF.

The CDR3 here is CASSLFPGGREPGDEQFF. The genes are TRBV7-3 and TRBJ2-1; without DNA, the TCRdb call of TRBD1 cannot be checked. Germline V CDR1 and CDR2: SGHTA, FQGTGA. This CDR3 spans 18 amino acids.

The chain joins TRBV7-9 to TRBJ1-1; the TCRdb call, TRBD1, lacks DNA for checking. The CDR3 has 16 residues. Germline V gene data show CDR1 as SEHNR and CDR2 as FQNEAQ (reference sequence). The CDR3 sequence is CASSLLSLDRGRGAFF.

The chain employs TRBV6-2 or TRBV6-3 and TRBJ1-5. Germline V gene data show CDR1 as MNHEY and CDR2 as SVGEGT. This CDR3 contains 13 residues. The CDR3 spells CASSYEGRQPQHF.

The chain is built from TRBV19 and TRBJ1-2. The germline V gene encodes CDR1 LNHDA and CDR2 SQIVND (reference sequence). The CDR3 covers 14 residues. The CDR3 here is CASRLRDYNYGYTF.